The clone carrying this TCR beta chain was counted ten times or more. Clones were read by immunoSEQ multiplex PCR, and TCRdb kept only the in-frame ones, dropping some. The sample yields 150,000 or so clones, over 85% seen once. This record comes from a study of control samples from healthy donors and cancer patients. Input material: blood. This clonotype was obtained from a man aged 18-30 years in good health.

The CDR3 sequence: CASSPSGAYGYTF. In nucleotides, the CDR3 is TGTGCCAGCAGCCCCTCAGGGGCATATGGCTACACCTTC. This chain uses TRBV3-1 (or the pseudogene TRBV3-2) with TRBJ1-2; possible D gene TRBD1, 6 bases. This CDR3 is built from 13 residues. Germline assignment: CDR1 LGHDT and CDR2 YNNKEL (reference sequence). Trimming removed 4 bases at V and 5 bases at J, with 11 bases between.